Sequencing of this TCR beta chain was carried out in a study of CD8+ T cells in alopecia areata. Trimming left V 5 bases short and J 4 bases short, with 10 bases between. CDR3 length: 13 amino acids. The germline gives CDR1 SGHRS, CDR2 YFSETQ. Alopecia areata patients provided lesional scalp punch biopsies and peripheral blood, both collected for the study. The researchers isolated CD4+ and CD8+ T cells from PBMCs by sorting. About this clone itself: What it binds is unknown.

Study outcomes and limitations: The study found higher clonality in lesional than normal scalp, especially in alopecia totalis/universalis.

Sequencing used cDNA as its template, made by extracting RNA and reverse transcribing it. Profiling relied on immunoSEQ multiplex PCR, and the TCRdb table lists in-frame clones only, not all of them. Among 100,000 to 120,000 clones listed, 50% to 60% were seen once. The sequenced material came from NKG2D-low CD8+ T cells sorted from blood. The gene calls are TRBV5-1 and TRBJ2-1, with D unresolved. The sequence was obtained from a human donor with alopecia areata. Here the CDR3 DNA reads TGCGCCAGCAGTTCGGAGCGATACAATGAGCAGTTCTTC. It encodes CASSSERYNEQFF.